This TCR beta chain was identified during a study of cytomegalovirus exposure and HLA in healthy donors. Whole-study results and caveats: 164 TCR beta chains were listed as cytomegalovirus-associated. Subsequent analysis of the roughly 120 validation repertoires found a tendency for first-cohort TCR clusters to co-occur.

Clones were read by immunoSEQ multiplex PCR, and TCRdb kept only the in-frame ones, dropping some. The table lists about 330,000 clones, 86% of them singletons, with over 0.8% in the top ten. Comment on this clone: Its target is unknown.

The ends were cut back, 5 bases at V and 3 bases at J, with 14 bases in the middle. The germline gives CDR1 SGHTA, CDR2 FQGNSA. This CDR3 spans 15 amino acids. The donors were part of the 120-subject validation cohort, which stood apart from the roughly 700-subject first cohort. This clonotype was obtained from a woman aged 18-29 years in good health and CMV-seronegative. Sequences were obtained from PBMCs. The rearrangement links TRBV7-2 to TRBJ2-1; TRBD2 might be the D (6 bases). CDR3 sequence reads: CASSVSSDNYNEQFF. The CDR3, as DNA: TGTGCCAGCAGCGTCTCTAGCGACAACTACAATGAGCAGTTCTTC. Supplemented by reference TRBV7-2 and TRBJ2-1, the full variable domain reads GAGVSQSPSNKVTEKGKDVELRCDPISGHTALYWYRQSLGQGLEFLIYFQGNSAPDKSGLPSDRFSAERTGGSVSTLTIQRTQQEDSAVYLCASSVSSDNYNEQFFGPGTRLTVL.